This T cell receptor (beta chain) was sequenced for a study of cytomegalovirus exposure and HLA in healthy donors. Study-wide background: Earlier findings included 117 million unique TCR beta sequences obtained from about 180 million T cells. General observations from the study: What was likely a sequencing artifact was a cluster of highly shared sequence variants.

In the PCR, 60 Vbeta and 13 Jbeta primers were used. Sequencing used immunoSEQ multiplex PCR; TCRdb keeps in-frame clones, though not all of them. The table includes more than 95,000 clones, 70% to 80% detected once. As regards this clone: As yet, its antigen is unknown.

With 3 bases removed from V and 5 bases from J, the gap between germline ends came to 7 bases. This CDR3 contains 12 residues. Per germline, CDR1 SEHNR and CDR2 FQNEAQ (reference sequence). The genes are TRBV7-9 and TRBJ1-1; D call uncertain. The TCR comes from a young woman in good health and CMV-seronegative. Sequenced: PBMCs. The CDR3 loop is CASSFERTEAFF. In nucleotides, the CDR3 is TGTGCCAGCAGCTTTGAGAGGACTGAAGCTTTCTTT.